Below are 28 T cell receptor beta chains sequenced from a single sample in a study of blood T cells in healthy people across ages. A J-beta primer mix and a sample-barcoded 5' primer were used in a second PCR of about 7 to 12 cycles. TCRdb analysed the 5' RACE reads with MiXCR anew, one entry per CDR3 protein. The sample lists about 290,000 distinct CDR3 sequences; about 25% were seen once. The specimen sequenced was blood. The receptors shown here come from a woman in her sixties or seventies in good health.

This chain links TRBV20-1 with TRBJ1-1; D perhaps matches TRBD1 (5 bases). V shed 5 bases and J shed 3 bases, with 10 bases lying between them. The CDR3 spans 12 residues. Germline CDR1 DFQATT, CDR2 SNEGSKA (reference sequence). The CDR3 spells CSAQGEDTEAFF. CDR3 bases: TGCAGTGCTCAGGGTGAAGACACTGAAGCTTTCTTT.

CDR3 sequence (DNA): TGTGCCAGCAGCCACGGGACTAGCGGGGTTCAGTACTTC. Protein: CASSHGTSGVQYF. The V gene is TRBV3-1, the J gene TRBJ2-4, with TRBD2 matching 13 bases. CDR3 size: 13 residues. V lost 3 bases and J lost 11; bases outside the gene matches: 1. Germline-derived CDR1 and CDR2 are LGHDT and YNNKEL (reference sequence).

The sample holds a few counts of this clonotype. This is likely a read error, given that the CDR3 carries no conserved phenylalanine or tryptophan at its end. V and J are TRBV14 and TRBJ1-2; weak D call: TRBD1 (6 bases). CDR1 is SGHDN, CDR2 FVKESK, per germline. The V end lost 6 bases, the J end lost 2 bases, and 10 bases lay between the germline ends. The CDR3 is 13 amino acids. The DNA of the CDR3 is TGTGCCAGCAGGCCCCAGGGGAACTATGGCTACACCCTC. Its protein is CASRPQGNYGYTL.

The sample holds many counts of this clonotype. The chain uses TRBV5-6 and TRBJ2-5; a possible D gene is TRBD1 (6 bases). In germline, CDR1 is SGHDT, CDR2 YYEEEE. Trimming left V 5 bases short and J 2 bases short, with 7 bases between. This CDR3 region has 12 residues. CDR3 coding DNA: TGTGCCAGCAGGGACAGACAAGAGACCCAGTACTTC. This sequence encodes CASRDRQETQYF.

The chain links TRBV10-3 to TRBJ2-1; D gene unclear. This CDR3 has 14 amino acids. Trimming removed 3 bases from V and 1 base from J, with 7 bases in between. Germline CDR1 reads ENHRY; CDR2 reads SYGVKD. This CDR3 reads CAISDQKSYNEQFF. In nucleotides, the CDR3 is TGTGCCATCAGTGACCAAAAATCCTACAATGAGCAGTTCTTC.

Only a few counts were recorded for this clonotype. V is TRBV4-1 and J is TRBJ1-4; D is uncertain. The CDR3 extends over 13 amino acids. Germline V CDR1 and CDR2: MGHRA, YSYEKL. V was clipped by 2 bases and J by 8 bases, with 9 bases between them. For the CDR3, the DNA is TGCGCCAGCAGCCAAAATCGCGGAGAAAAACTGTTTTTT. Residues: CASSQNRGEKLFF.

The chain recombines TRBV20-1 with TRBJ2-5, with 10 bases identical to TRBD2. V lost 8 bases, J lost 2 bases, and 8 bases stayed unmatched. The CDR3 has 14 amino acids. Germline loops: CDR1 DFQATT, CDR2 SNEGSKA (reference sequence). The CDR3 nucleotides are TGCAGTTGCAGGGGACTAGCGATTCAAGAGACCCAGTACTTC. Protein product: CSCRGLAIQETQYF.

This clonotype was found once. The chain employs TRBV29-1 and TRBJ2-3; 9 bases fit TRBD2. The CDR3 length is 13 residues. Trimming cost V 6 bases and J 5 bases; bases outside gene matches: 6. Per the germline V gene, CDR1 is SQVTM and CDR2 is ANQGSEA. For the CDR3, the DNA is TGCAGCGTCGAGCGGGGGGCCGGAGATACGCAGTATTTT. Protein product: CSVERGAGDTQYF.

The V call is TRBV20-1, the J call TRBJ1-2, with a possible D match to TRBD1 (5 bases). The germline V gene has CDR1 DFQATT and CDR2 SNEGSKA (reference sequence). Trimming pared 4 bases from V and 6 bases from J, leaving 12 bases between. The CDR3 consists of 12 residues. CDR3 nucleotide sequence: TGCAGTGCTACCACCGGGGCTGATGGCTACACCTTC. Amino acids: CSATTGADGYTF.

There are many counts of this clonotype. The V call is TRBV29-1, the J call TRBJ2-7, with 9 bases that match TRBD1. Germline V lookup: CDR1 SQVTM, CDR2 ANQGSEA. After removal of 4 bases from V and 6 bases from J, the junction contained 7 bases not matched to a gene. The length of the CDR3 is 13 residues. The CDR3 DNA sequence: TGCAGCGTTGTCAGACAGGGGGAGGGCGAGCAGTACTTC. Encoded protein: CSVVRQGEGEQYF.

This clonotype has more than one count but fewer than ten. The CDR3 region is CSVVDFPNEQFF. Written as DNA, the CDR3 is TGCAGCGTTGTTGACTTCCCGAATGAGCAGTTCTTC. The chain has TRBV29-1 and TRBJ2-1; D unresolved. The germline gives CDR1 SQVTM, CDR2 ANQGSEA. The V and J ends lost 4 bases and 7 bases respectively, with 11 bases between them. The CDR3 has 12 residues.

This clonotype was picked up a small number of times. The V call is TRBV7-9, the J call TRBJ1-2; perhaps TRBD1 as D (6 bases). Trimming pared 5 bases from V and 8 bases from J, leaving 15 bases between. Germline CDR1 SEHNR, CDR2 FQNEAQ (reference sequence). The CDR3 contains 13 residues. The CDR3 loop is CASSLRDNGGYTF. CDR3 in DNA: TGTGCCAGCAGCCTACGGGACAATGGGGGCTACACCTTC.

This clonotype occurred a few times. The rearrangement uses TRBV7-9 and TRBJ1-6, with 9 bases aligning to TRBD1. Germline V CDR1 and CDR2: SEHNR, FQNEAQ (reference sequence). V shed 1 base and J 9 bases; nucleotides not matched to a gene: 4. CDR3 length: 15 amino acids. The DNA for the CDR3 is TGTGCCAGCAGCTTAGTTGGGACAGGGTCTTCACCCCTCCACTTT. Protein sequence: CASSLVGTGSSPLHF.

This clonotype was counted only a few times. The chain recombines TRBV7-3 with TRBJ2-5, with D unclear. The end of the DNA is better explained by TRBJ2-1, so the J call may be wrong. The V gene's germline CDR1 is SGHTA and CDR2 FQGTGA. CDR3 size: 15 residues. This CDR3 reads CASSLNRIGDNEQFF. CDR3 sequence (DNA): TGTGCCAGCAGCTTAAATAGAATTGGTGACAATGAGCAGTTCTTC.

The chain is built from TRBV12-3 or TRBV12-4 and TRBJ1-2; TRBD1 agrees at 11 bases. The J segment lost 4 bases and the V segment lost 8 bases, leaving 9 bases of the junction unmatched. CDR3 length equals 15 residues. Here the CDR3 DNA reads TGTGCCAGCCTTGGACAGGGGGCCTCAGGCTATGGCTACACCTTC. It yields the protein CASLGQGASGYGYTF.

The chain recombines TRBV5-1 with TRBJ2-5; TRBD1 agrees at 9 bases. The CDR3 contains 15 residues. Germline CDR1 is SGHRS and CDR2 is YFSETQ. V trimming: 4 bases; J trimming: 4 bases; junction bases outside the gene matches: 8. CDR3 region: CASSPGTGTGETQYF. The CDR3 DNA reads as TGCGCCAGCAGCCCTGGGACAGGGACTGGAGAGACCCAGTACTTC.

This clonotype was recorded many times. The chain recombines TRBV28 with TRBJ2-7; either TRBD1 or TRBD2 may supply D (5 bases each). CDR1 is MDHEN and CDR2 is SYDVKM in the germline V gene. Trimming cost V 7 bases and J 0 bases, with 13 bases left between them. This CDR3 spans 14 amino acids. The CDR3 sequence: CASKEAGSSYEQYF. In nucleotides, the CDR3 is TGTGCCAGCAAGGAGGCAGGGAGCTCCTACGAGCAGTACTTC.

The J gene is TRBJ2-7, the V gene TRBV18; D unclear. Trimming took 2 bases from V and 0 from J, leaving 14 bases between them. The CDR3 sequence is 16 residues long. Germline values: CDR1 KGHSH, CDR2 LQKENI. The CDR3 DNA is TGTGCCAGCTCACCAGAGAAGGGTTCCATCTCCTACGAGCAGTACTTC. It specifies CASSPEKGSISYEQYF.

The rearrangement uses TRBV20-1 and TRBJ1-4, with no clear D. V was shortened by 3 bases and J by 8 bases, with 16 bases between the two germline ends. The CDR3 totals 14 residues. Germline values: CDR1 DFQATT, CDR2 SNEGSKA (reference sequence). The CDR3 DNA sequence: TGCAGTGCTAGGCTCCCCCGTGGGGAAGAAAAACTGTTTTTT. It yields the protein CSARLPRGEEKLFF.

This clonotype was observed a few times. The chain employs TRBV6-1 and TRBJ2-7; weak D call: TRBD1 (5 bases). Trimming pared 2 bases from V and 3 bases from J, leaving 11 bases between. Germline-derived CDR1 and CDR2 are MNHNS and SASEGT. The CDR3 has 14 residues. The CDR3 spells CASSELGALYEQYF. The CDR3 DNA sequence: TGTGCCAGCAGTGAACTAGGGGCCCTCTACGAGCAGTACTTC.

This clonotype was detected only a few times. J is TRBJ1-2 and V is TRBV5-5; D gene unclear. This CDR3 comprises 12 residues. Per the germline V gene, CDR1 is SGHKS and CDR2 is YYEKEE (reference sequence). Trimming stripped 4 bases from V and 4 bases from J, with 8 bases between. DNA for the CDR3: TGTGCCAGCAGCCCGGACGTCTATGGCTACACCTTC. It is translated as CASSPDVYGYTF.

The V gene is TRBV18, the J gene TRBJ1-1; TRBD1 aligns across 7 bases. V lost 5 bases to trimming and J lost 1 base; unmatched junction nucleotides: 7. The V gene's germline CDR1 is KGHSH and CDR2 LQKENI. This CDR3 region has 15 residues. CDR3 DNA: TGTGCCAGCTCAAGGGACAGTCTCGGGAACACTGAAGCTTTCTTT. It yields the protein CASSRDSLGNTEAFF.

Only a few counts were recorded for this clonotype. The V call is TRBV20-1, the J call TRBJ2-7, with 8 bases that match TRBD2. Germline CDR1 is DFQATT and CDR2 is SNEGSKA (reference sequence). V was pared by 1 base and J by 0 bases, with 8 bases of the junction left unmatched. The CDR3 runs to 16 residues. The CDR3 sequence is CSARVVEAGASYEQYF. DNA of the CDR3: TGCAGTGCTAGAGTAGTGGAAGCGGGAGCCTCCTACGAGCAGTACTTC.

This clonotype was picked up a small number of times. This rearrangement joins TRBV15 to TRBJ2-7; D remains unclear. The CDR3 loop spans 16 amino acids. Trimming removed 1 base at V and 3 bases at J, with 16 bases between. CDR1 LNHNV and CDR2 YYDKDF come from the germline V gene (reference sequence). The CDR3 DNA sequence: TGTGCCACCAGCAGAGCAAGCTGGTGGGGATACTACGAGCAGTACTTC. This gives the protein CATSRASWWGYYEQYF.

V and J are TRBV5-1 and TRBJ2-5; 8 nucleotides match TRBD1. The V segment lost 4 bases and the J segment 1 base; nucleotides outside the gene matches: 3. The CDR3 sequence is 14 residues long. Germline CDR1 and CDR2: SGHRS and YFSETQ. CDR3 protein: CASSGGQAQETQYF. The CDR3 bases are TGCGCCAGCAGCGGGGGACAGGCCCAAGAGACCCAGTACTTC. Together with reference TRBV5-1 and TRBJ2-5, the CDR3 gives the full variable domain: KAGVTQTPRYLIKTRGQQVTLSCSPISGHRSVSWYQQTPGQGLQFLFEYFSETQRNKGNFPGRFSGRQFSNSRSEMNVSTLELGDSALYLCASSGGQAQETQYFGPGTRLLVL.

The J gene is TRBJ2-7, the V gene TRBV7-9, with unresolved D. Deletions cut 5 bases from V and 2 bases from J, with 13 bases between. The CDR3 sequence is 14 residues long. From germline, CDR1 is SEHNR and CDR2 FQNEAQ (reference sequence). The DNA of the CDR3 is TGTGCCAGCAGCCACCTGGGCCAACCCTACGAGCAGTACTTC. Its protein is CASSHLGQPYEQYF.

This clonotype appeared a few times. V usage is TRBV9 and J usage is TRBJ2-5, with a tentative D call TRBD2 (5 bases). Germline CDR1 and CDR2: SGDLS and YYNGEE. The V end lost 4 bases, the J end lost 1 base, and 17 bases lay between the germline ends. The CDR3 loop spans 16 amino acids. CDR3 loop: CASSFLAIHGQETQYF. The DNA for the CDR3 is TGTGCCAGCAGCTTCCTAGCCATACATGGCCAAGAGACCCAGTACTTC.

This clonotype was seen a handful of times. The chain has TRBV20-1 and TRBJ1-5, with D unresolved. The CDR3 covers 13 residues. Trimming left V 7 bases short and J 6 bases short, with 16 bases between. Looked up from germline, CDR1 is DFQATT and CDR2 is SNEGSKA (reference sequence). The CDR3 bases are TGCAGTGTAGGTGACAATCTAAGTCAGCCCCAGCATTTT. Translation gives CSVGDNLSQPQHF.